This entry lists 25 T cell receptor beta chains sequenced from one sample in a study of blood T cell repertoires in COVID-19. The protocol was immunoSEQ multiplex PCR, while the TCRdb copy is restricted to in-frame clones and leaves out a portion. The sample lists 320,000 or so clones; about 90% were seen once. Sample: PBMCs or T cells enriched from blood (not recorded which). The receptors derive from a man in his thirties or forties who had recovered from COVID-19.

V usage is TRBV15 and J usage is TRBJ1-1; the match to TRBD1 covers 8 bases. Germline V gene data show CDR1 as LNHNV and CDR2 as YYDKDF (reference sequence). This CDR3 contains 13 residues. V was pared by 9 bases and J by 4 bases, with 7 bases of the junction left unmatched. CDR3 sequence reads: CATGQGWGTEAFF. In nucleotides, the CDR3 is TGTGCCACAGGACAGGGATGGGGCACTGAAGCTTTCTTT. Using reference TRBV15 and TRBJ1-1 for the parts outside the CDR3, the full variable domain is DAMVIQNPRYQVTQFGKPVTLSCSQTLNHNVMYWYQQKSSQAPKLLFHYYDKDFNNEADTPDNFQSRRPNTSFCFLDIRSPGLGDTAMYLCATGQGWGTEAFFGQGTRLTVV.

This sequence joins TRBV13 and TRBJ2-3, with TRBD2 matching 8 bases. CDR3 length: 15 amino acids. V dropped 3 bases and J dropped 5; count of bases not matched to a gene: 7. Germline V gene sequence: CDR1 PRHDT, CDR2 FYEKMQ (reference sequence). CDR3: CASSFSSGAGDTQYF. The DNA for the CDR3 is TGTGCCAGCAGCTTTAGTAGCGGGGCGGGAGATACGCAGTATTTT.

The gene calls are TRBV5-1 and TRBJ2-3; 12 bases are shared with TRBD2. V gave up 5 bases and J gave up 3 bases; unmatched junction bases: 7. The CDR3 runs 16 residues. Germline CDR1 reads SGHRS; CDR2 reads YFSETQ. The CDR3 nucleotides are TGCGCCAGCAGGCAAGCACTAGCGGGGGGAACAGATACGCAGTATTTT. Translated: CASRQALAGGTDTQYF.

V and J are TRBV7-9 and TRBJ1-4; 8 nucleotides line up with TRBD1. In germline, CDR1 is SEHNR, CDR2 FQNEAQ (reference sequence). V trimming: 3 bases; J trimming: 7 bases; junction bases outside the gene matches: 4. The CDR3 runs 14 residues. The CDR3 here is CASSFTGGSEKLFF. The CDR3 DNA follows: TGTGCCAGCAGCTTTACAGGGGGGAGTGAAAAACTGTTTTTT.

The chain links TRBV6-6 to TRBJ2-2; no reliable D call. The CDR3 contains 12 residues. CDR1 and CDR2 from the germline V gene are MNHNY and SVGAGI (reference sequence). Trimming cost V 7 bases and J 1 base, with 4 bases left between them. In nucleotides, the CDR3 is TGTGCCAGCACCTTGAACACCGGGGAGCTGTTTTTT. Its translation is CASTLNTGELFF.

This clone was recorded only once. This chain uses TRBV19 with TRBJ2-4; 11 bases map to TRBD1. The CDR3 sequence is 17 residues long. In germline, CDR1 is LNHDA, CDR2 SQIVND (reference sequence). Losses at the gene ends were 5 bases for V and 8 bases for J; bases not matched to a gene: 14. The CDR3 spells CASSHTARTGGADIQYF. The CDR3 DNA reads TGTGCCAGTAGTCACACCGCTCGGACAGGGGGCGCGGACATTCAGTACTTC.

The rearrangement joins TRBV15 to TRBJ1-5, with TRBD1 as a possible D gene (5 bases). The germline V gene encodes CDR1 LNHNV and CDR2 YYDKDF (reference sequence). The V and J ends lost 3 bases and 3 bases respectively, with 15 bases between them. CDR3 length: 16 residues. DNA of the CDR3: TGTGCCACCAGCAGGCTTGTAGACAGCTTCAATCAGCCCCAGCATTTT. Amino acids: CATSRLVDSFNQPQHF.

This clone was seen just once. The chain has TRBV28 and TRBJ1-2; 7 nucleotides line up with TRBD1. Unmatched junction bases numbered 6, after V lost 3 bases and J lost 8 bases. This CDR3 is built from 13 residues. From germline, CDR1 is MDHEN and CDR2 SYDVKM. The CDR3 region has the DNA TGTGCCAGCAGTTTCACAGGGGAGGTGGGCTACACCTTC. This codes for CASSFTGEVGYTF.

This clone was recorded once. The CDR3, as DNA: TGCGCCAGCAGCTTGGCCTCCGGGGCGGGGAGCTCCTACAATGAGCAGTTCTTC. Its translation: CASSLASGAGSSYNEQFF. The rearrangement uses TRBV5-1 and TRBJ2-1; D may be TRBD2 (6 bases). V lost 0 bases to trimming and J lost 0 bases, with 16 bases between them. The germline CDR1 and CDR2 sequences are SGHRS and YFSETQ. The CDR3 contains 18 residues.

This chain links TRBV5-4 with TRBJ2-7; D is perhaps TRBD2 (5 bases). V gave up 4 bases and J gave up 3 bases, with 14 bases separating them. Germline loops: CDR1 SGHNT, CDR2 YYREEE (reference sequence). This CDR3 is 14 amino acids long. CDR3 sequence: CASSVDHGSYEQYF. The CDR3 DNA is TGTGCCAGCAGCGTGGACCATGGGAGCTACGAGCAGTACTTC.

CDR3 sequence: CATSRGTGITGELFF. CDR3 coding DNA: TGTGCCACCAGCAGAGGGACAGGAATCACCGGGGAGCTGTTTTTT. The V gene is TRBV15, the J gene TRBJ2-2; 7 nucleotides line up with TRBD1. Losses at the gene ends were 1 base for V and 4 bases for J; bases not matched to a gene: 3. Germline V CDR1 and CDR2: LNHNV, YYDKDF (reference sequence). The CDR3 totals 15 residues.

This clone was counted a few times. The rearrangement uses TRBV4-2 and TRBJ2-3, with 8 bases fitting TRBD2. Unmatched junction bases numbered 8, after V lost 1 base and J lost 5 bases. The germline gives CDR1 LGHNA, CDR2 YNFKEQ. The CDR3 is made up of 16 amino acids. The CDR3 loop reads CASSQGKAGGLDTQYF. CDR3 DNA: TGTGCCAGCAGCCAAGGAAAGGCGGGGGGCCTAGATACGCAGTATTTT.

V gene TRBV7-8 combines with J gene TRBJ2-1; D is uncertain. Trimming cost V 1 base and J 12 bases, with 13 bases left between them. In germline, CDR1 is SGHVS, CDR2 FQNEAQ. The CDR3 runs to 13 residues. CDR3 region: CASSLGGLKGQFF. For the CDR3, the DNA is TGTGCCAGCAGCTTAGGCGGCCTTAAAGGGCAGTTCTTC.

The rearrangement uses TRBV5-1 and TRBJ1-2, with 8 positions matching TRBD1. There are 15 residues in the CDR3. V trimming: 5 bases; J trimming: 2 bases; junction bases outside the gene matches: 8. Germline lookup yields CDR1 SGHRS and CDR2 YFSETQ. The CDR3 reads CASSTDRAGNYGYTF. DNA of the CDR3: TGCGCCAGCAGTACGGACAGGGCGGGAAACTATGGCTACACCTTC.

V gene TRBV20-1 combines with J gene TRBJ2-1; 8 bases match TRBD2. Germline loops: CDR1 DFQATT, CDR2 SNEGSKA (reference sequence). The CDR3 spans 14 residues. V lost 3 bases and J lost 8; bases outside the gene matches: 9. The CDR3 DNA is TGCAGTGCTAGTCCCGGGGGGGCCAAGTATGAGCAGTTCTTC. As protein: CSASPGGAKYEQFF.

V and J are TRBV7-2 and TRBJ1-2; D might be TRBD1 (5 bases). From germline, CDR1 is SGHTA and CDR2 FQGNSA. The germline V and J ends were trimmed by 1 base and 8 bases, with 11 bases remaining between them. The CDR3 spans 13 residues. In nucleotides, the CDR3 is TGTGCCAGCAGCTTAGGGGGCCTTAGCGGCTACACCTTC. It translates to CASSLGGLSGYTF.

With regard to this clone: This sample includes further DNA sequences coding for the same CDR3. This chain links TRBV28 with TRBJ1-6; 8 bases map to TRBD1. Germline assignment: CDR1 MDHEN and CDR2 SYDVKM. The junction had 7 bases not matched to a gene; V was cut back by 6 bases and J by 6 bases. CDR3 size: 15 residues. This CDR3 reads CASSLGQGGNSPLHF. As DNA, the CDR3 is TGTGCCAGCAGCTTAGGACAGGGCGGTAATTCACCCCTCCACTTT.

The chain links TRBV5-5 to TRBJ1-1; no reliable D call. This CDR3 region has 11 residues. The V gene lost 1 base and the J gene lost 10 bases, with 8 bases spanning the gap. The germline CDR1 and CDR2 sequences are SGHKS and YYEKEE (reference sequence). The CDR3 DNA reads as TGTGCCAGCAGCTTGACTCGGGGAGCTTTCTTT. Translating it yields CASSLTRGAFF.

The gene calls are TRBV2 and TRBJ2-2; D may be TRBD2 (6 bases). V lost 8 bases and J lost 5, with 18 bases in between. The CDR3 extends over 15 amino acids. CDR1 and CDR2 (germline): SNHLY, FYNNEI. CDR3 loop: CASVLRLEGTGELFF. The CDR3 DNA is TGTGCCAGCGTCCTGAGGTTGGAGGGAACCGGGGAGCTGTTTTTT.

The chain has TRBV5-4 and TRBJ1-2, with D maybe TRBD1 (5 bases). Deletions cut 0 bases from V and 4 bases from J, with 19 bases between. Germline values: CDR1 SGHNT, CDR2 YYREEE (reference sequence). The CDR3 length is 17 residues. The DNA for the CDR3 is TGTGCCAGCAGCTTGGGGGTTAGACAGTCCTGGGGCTATGGCTACACCTTC. Its translation: CASSLGVRQSWGYGYTF.

This clone has a handful of counts. The CDR3 coding sequence is TGTGCCAGCAGCAAGTCAGCGGTGGGGGATACGCAGTATTTT. Protein sequence: CASSKSAVGDTQYF. V gene TRBV7-2 combines with J gene TRBJ2-3, with D possibly matching TRBD2 (5 bases). V was shortened by 5 bases and J by 6 bases, with 15 bases between the two germline ends. This CDR3 is built from 14 residues. Germline CDR1 is SGHTA and CDR2 is FQGNSA. The complete variable domain, with remaining parts taken from reference TRBV7-2 and TRBJ2-3, reads GAGVSQSPSNKVTEKGKDVELRCDPISGHTALYWYRQSLGQGLEFLIYFQGNSAPDKSGLPSDRFSAERTGGSVSTLTIQRTQQEDSAVYLCASSKSAVGDTQYFGPGTRLTVL.

This clone was recorded only once. The chain joins TRBV29-1 to TRBJ2-5; 7 bases are a match to TRBD2. The CDR3 extends over 12 amino acids. From germline, CDR1 is SQVTM and CDR2 ANQGSEA. V shed 7 bases and J 5 bases; nucleotides not matched to a gene: 7. CDR3 DNA: TGCAGCGCCCGTGGGGAGGGGGAGACCCAGTACTTC. Translating it yields CSARGEGETQYF.

This chain connects TRBV12-3 or TRBV12-4 to TRBJ2-2; 7 bases are shared with TRBD2. The CDR3 loop spans 13 amino acids. V dropped 4 bases and J dropped 6; count of bases not matched to a gene: 2. The CDR3 DNA reads TGTGCCAGCAGTTCACTAGCGCCCGGGGAGCTGTTTTTT. It codes for CASSSLAPGELFF.

The chain joins TRBV2 to TRBJ1-1, with a weak D call TRBD1 (6 bases). This CDR3 contains 11 residues. The V end was cut by 11 bases, the J end by 8 bases, with 15 bases between. CDR1 is SNHLY, CDR2 FYNNEI, per germline. CDR3 coding DNA: TGTGCCGGTAATCCCGGGACAGAAGCTTTCTTT. This sequence encodes CAGNPGTEAFF.

CDR3 sequence: CASSLVPPSGGADTQYF. The CDR3 DNA follows: TGTGCCAGCAGCTTAGTTCCGCCTAGCGGGGGGGCAGATACGCAGTATTTT. The chain uses TRBV11-3 and TRBJ2-3; 12 nucleotides match TRBD2. The CDR3 loop spans 17 amino acids. The junction had 6 bases not matched to a gene; V was cut back by 1 base and J by 4 bases. Per the germline V gene, CDR1 is SGHNT and CDR2 is YENEEA.